The 8 T cell receptor beta chains below come from one sample, sequenced in a study of blood T cell repertoires in COVID-19. The data were produced by immunoSEQ multiplex PCR, yet TCRdb's version contains in-frame clones alone and is incomplete. The table lists tens of thousands of clones, about 88% of them singletons. Sequencing was done on a sample of peripheral blood. These receptors came from a human donor in a cohort sampled during active COVID-19.

The rearrangement links TRBV5-1 to TRBJ2-5; TRBD2 matches 10 bases. The ends lost 4 bases at V and 5 bases at J; junction bases unmatched: 8. CDR3 length equals 15 residues. Germline lookup yields CDR1 SGHRS and CDR2 YFSETQ. Here the CDR3 DNA reads TGCGCCAGCAGCCCGCTAGCGGGAGTGGGTGAGACCCAGTACTTC. Encoded protein: CASSPLAGVGETQYF.

V is TRBV5-6 and J is TRBJ1-5; D remains unclear. This CDR3 comprises 12 residues. Germline CDR1 and CDR2: SGHDT and YYEEEE. V gave up 6 bases and J gave up 6 bases, with 10 bases separating them. For the CDR3, the DNA is TGTGCCAGCAATAAGCATTCTCAGCCCCAGCATTTT. Protein product: CASNKHSQPQHF.

CDR3 protein: CASSINRGLERNYGYTF. The CDR3 coding sequence is TGTGCCAGCAGCATAAACAGGGGACTAGAAAGAAACTATGGCTACACCTTC. The V and J genes are TRBV5-4 and TRBJ1-2, with 7 bases lining up with TRBD1. This CDR3 has 17 residues. Trimming took 4 bases from V and 2 from J; bases not matched to a gene: 14. Germline V gene sequence: CDR1 SGHNT, CDR2 YYREEE (reference sequence).

The chain has TRBV30 and TRBJ1-5; D unresolved. CDR3 size: 15 residues. Per the germline V gene, CDR1 is GTSNPN and CDR2 is SVGIG (reference sequence). V lost 0 bases, J lost 0 bases, and 9 bases lay in between. The CDR3 is CAWSVGDSSNQPQHF. In DNA form, the CDR3 reads TGTGCCTGGAGTGTTGGAGACTCTAGCAATCAGCCCCAGCATTTT.

This rearrangement joins TRBV7-9 to TRBJ2-7; D is possibly TRBD1 (5 bases). The CDR3 is made up of 15 amino acids. CDR1 is SEHNR and CDR2 is FQNEAQ in the germline V gene (reference sequence). Trimming pared 5 bases from V and 3 bases from J, leaving 17 bases between. Written as DNA, the CDR3 is TGTGCCAGCAGCGGAGACAGCCTGGAACGCTACGAGCAGTACTTC. This translates into CASSGDSLERYEQYF.

V and J are TRBV18 and TRBJ2-5; 10 nucleotides line up with TRBD1. The germline gives CDR1 KGHSH, CDR2 LQKENI. The trim removed 6 bases at V and 5 bases at J, leaving 9 bases unmatched. The CDR3 loop spans 15 amino acids. CDR3 protein: CASSYGTGDTETQYF. The CDR3 bases are TGTGCCAGCTCGTACGGGACAGGGGATACGGAGACCCAGTACTTC.

The CDR3 is CASSLVGGSEPQHF. Here the CDR3 DNA reads TGCGCCAGCAGCTTGGTTGGCGGCTCGGAGCCCCAGCATTTT. The chain carries TRBV5-1 and TRBJ1-5; D is undetermined. In germline, CDR1 is SGHRS, CDR2 YFSETQ. The CDR3 sequence is 14 residues long. Trimming pared 0 bases from V and 8 bases from J, leaving 12 bases between.

The chain carries TRBV7-2 and TRBJ2-5; D is perhaps TRBD2 (6 bases). V dropped 0 bases and J dropped 5 bases, with 13 bases sitting between them. This CDR3 is built from 15 residues. The germline CDR1 and CDR2 sequences are SGHTA and FQGNSA. CDR3 amino acids: CASSLASGSKETQYF. The DNA of the CDR3 is TGTGCCAGCAGCTTAGCCTCCGGGAGTAAGGAGACCCAGTACTTC. Using reference TRBV7-2 and TRBJ2-5 for the parts outside the CDR3, the full variable domain is GAGVSQSPSNKVTEKGKDVELRCDPISGHTALYWYRQSLGQGLEFLIYFQGNSAPDKSGLPSDRFSAERTGGSVSTLTIQRTQQEDSAVYLCASSLASGSKETQYFGPGTRLLVL.